The 3 T cell receptor beta chains presented below share a single source sample, sequenced in a study of cytomegalovirus exposure and HLA in healthy donors. Profiled with immunoSEQ multiplex PCR; TCRdb holds only in-frame clones, not every one. This table has about 330,000 clones, roughly 87% appearing once. Sample: PBMCs. These receptors were obtained from a woman under 40 in good health and CMV-seropositive.

The rearrangement joins TRBV7-9 to TRBJ2-7; 8 bases fit TRBD1. The CDR3 spans 16 residues. After removal of 1 base from V and 1 base from J, the junction contained 6 bases not matched to a gene. Germline assignment: CDR1 SEHNR and CDR2 FQNEAQ (reference sequence). CDR3 sequence (DNA): TGTGCCAGCAGCTTAGTTCGGACAGGGATATCCTACGAGCAGTACTTC. The encoded protein is CASSLVRTGISYEQYF.

J is TRBJ1-2 and V is TRBV19; TRBD1 matches at 9 bases. Germline CDR1 and CDR2: LNHDA and SQIVND (reference sequence). The CDR3 totals 13 residues. Trimming removed 4 bases from V and 8 bases from J; junction bases left unmatched: 5. As DNA, the CDR3 is TGTGCCAGTAGTACCCGGACAGGGGACGGCTACACCTTC. Protein sequence: CASSTRTGDGYTF.

The rearrangement joins TRBV9 to TRBJ1-5; D remains unclear. Germline values: CDR1 SGDLS, CDR2 YYNGEE. Trimming took off 0 bases at V and 2 bases at J, with 9 bases between the two ends. The CDR3 totals 15 residues. The CDR3 reads CASSVEGGGNQPQHF. CDR3 coding DNA: TGTGCCAGCAGCGTAGAGGGTGGGGGCAATCAGCCCCAGCATTTT.